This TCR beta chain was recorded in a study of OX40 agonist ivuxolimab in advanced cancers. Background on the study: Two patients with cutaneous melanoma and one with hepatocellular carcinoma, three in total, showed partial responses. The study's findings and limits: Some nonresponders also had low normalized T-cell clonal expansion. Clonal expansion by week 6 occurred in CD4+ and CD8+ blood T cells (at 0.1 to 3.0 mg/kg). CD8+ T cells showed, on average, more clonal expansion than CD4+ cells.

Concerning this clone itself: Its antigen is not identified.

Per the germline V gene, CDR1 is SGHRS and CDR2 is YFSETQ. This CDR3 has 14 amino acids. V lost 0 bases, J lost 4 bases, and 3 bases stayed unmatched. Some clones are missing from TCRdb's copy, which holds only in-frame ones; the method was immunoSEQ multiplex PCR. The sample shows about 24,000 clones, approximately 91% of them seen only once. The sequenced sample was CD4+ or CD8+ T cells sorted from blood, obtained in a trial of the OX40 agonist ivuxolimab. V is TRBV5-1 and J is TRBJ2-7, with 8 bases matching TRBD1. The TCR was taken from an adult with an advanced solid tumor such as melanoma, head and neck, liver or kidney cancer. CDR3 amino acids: CASSLGQGSYEQYF. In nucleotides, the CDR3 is TGCGCCAGCAGCTTGGGACAGGGGAGTTACGAGCAGTACTTC.